Presented here are 9 T cell receptor beta chains from one specimen sequenced in a study of T cell repertoires in cytomegalovirus infection. Antigens of these TCRs are unknown. TCRdb reanalysed the reads using MiXCR and keeps one entry per CDR3 protein. The profile shows about 110,000 distinct CDR3 sequences, about 30% of them singletons. The sample here was CD8+ T cells from cultured PBMCs, taken from culture after CMV antigen stimulation. Source of these receptors: a human donor in good health (CMV status not recorded). Some clones in this sample may be carry-over from other donors' samples.

This chain links TRBV28 with TRBJ2-5; 7 positions agree with TRBD1. The CDR3 is 16 residues long. Losses at the gene ends were 3 bases for V and 3 bases for J; bases not matched to a gene: 10. CDR1 is MDHEN, CDR2 SYDVKM, per germline. CDR3: CASSFPEAGTEETQYF. Here the CDR3 DNA reads TGTGCCAGCAGTTTCCCGGAGGCCGGGACAGAAGAGACCCAGTACTTC.

V and J are TRBV6-5 and TRBJ1-1, with D possibly being TRBD1 (5 bases). CDR1 is MNHEY and CDR2 is SVGAGI in the germline V gene. V shed 10 bases and J shed 4 bases, with 16 bases lying between them. This CDR3 is 13 amino acids long. The CDR3 loop is CATLGDAGTEAFF. CDR3 bases: TGTGCCACATTGGGGGATGCGGGCACTGAAGCTTTCTTT.

This clonotype was counted a few times. This rearrangement joins TRBV28 to TRBJ2-1; TRBD2 matches at 12 bases. The germline CDR1 and CDR2 sequences are MDHEN and SYDVKM. The CDR3 extends over 15 amino acids. V lost 5 bases to trimming and J lost 6 bases; unmatched junction nucleotides: 5. The CDR3 DNA follows: TGTGCCAGCAGTCTAGGACTAGCGGGGATCAATGAGCAGTTCTTC. Protein sequence: CASSLGLAGINEQFF.

This clonotype occurred once. This chain connects TRBV5-1 to TRBJ2-5; 8 nucleotides match TRBD1. The CDR3 is 18 amino acids. Germline values: CDR1 SGHRS, CDR2 YFSETQ. V was clipped by 0 bases and J by 5 bases; unmatched bases: 15. CDR3 in amino acids: CASSLDGQGASLWETQYF. CDR3 DNA sequence: TGCGCCAGCAGCTTGGACGGGCAGGGGGCAAGCTTGTGGGAGACCCAGTACTTC.

This clonotype was detected once. One end of the junction fails to match germline, which may point to a read error. The chain joins TRBV7-4 to TRBJ2-1, with TRBD2 matching over 8 bases. The CDR3 is 13 amino acids. Germline values: CDR1 SGHVT, CDR2 SQSDAQ. The CDR3 bases are TGTGCCAGCAGCCCCTGGACTAGCACCGATGAGATCTTC. Its translation: CASSPWTSTDEIF.

The CDR3 coding sequence is TGTGCCAGCAGTTTATACCAGGGGAGCAATCAGCCCCAGCATTTT. Protein: CASSLYQGSNQPQHF. This chain uses TRBV27 with TRBJ1-5, with TRBD1 as a possible D gene (6 bases). There are 15 residues in the CDR3. Germline assignment: CDR1 MNHEY and CDR2 SMNVEV (reference sequence). V was pared by 1 base and J by 1 base, with 8 bases between.

There are many counts of this clonotype. The chain is built from TRBV28 and TRBJ2-2, with D possibly being TRBD2 (6 bases). Looked up from germline, CDR1 is MDHEN and CDR2 is SYDVKM. V was shortened by 3 bases and J by 5 bases, with 13 bases between the two germline ends. The CDR3 contains 15 residues. In nucleotides, the CDR3 is TGTGCCAGCAGTTTCGGAGGGCTTCGGACCGGGGAGCTGTTTTTT. Residues: CASSFGGLRTGELFF. Looking up the rest from reference TRBV28 and TRBJ2-2 gives the full variable domain: DVKVTQSSRYLVKRTGEKVFLECVQDMDHENMFWYRQDPGLGLRLIYFSYDVKMKEKGDIPEGYSVSREKKERFSLILESASTNQTSMYLCASSFGGLRTGELFFGEGSRLTVL.

Only a few counts were recorded for this clonotype. This chain joins TRBV7-9 and TRBJ2-1; possible D gene TRBD2, 7 bases. V lost 8 bases and J 0 bases, leaving 14 bases between the germline ends. Germline V gives CDR1 SEHNR, CDR2 FQNEAQ (reference sequence). This CDR3 is 15 amino acids long. The CDR3 region is CASEGGRGSYNEQFF. Here the CDR3 DNA reads TGTGCCAGCGAGGGGGGGAGGGGCTCCTACAATGAGCAGTTCTTC.

Many counts were recorded for this clonotype. The chain carries TRBV27 and TRBJ2-3, with D possibly being TRBD1 (6 bases). This CDR3 is built from 16 residues. CDR1 and CDR2 from the germline V gene are MNHEY and SMNVEV (reference sequence). V lost 5 bases to trimming and J lost 2 bases, with 17 bases between them. CDR3 sequence: CASSTIHRDNTDTQYF. The DNA for the CDR3 is TGTGCCAGCAGTACCATCCACAGGGATAACACAGATACGCAGTATTTT.